The rows below give T cell receptor beta chains drawn from one sample of a study of Ad26.COV2.S vaccination and SARS-CoV-2 variants. The data were produced by immunoSEQ multiplex PCR, yet TCRdb's version contains in-frame clones alone and is incomplete. This table has about 450,000 clones, 89% appearing once. Sequenced here: peripheral blood, sampled in a trial of Ad26.COV2.S vaccine versus placebo. These receptors were collected from a person between 18 and 65 years old who received the Ad26.COV2.S COVID-19 vaccine or a placebo. Both conserved end residues are part of each CDR3. A D gene is named only where the DNA matches it firmly. Part of the rows lack a size; the others show once, few, many or a class for expanded clones.

>TRBJ1-2|NA|TRBV30|NA
CAWSVNRYYGYTF
TGTGCCTGGAGTGTAAACAGGTACTATGGCTACACCTTC
>TRBJ1-2|NA|TRBV5-4|NA
CASSQQGVGYTF
TGTGCCAGCAGCCAACAGGGCGTTGGCTACACCTTC
>TRBJ2-1|NA|TRBV11-2|NA
CASSLGGGAKRLF
TGTGCCAGCAGCTTAGGCGGAGGAGCCAAACGCCTCTTC
>TRBJ1-6|TRBD1|TRBV19|NA
CASSLTGQGNSPLHF
TGTGCCAGTAGCCTTACGGGACAGGGGAATTCACCCCTCCACTTT
>TRBJ2-7|NA|TRBV2|NA
CASMARTTSYEQYF
TGTGCCAGCATGGCCAGGACAACCTCCTACGAGCAGTACTTC
>TRBJ1-2|NA|TRBV2|once
CASRPPANYGYTF
TGTGCCAGCAGGCCCCCAGCTAACTATGGCTACACCTTC
>TRBJ2-7|TRBD1|TRBV11-1|NA
CASSDGQGAIEQYF
TGTGCCAGCAGCGACGGACAGGGGGCTATTGAGCAGTACTTC
>TRBJ2-1|TRBD2|TRBV5-1|NA
CASSFGLAGGVVSYNEQFF
TGCGCCAGCAGCTTCGGACTAGCGGGAGGGGTAGTCTCCTACAATGAGCAGTTCTTC
>TRBJ2-7|TRBD2|TRBV5-4|NA
CASSSGTSGGYEQYF
TGTGCCAGCAGCTCCGGGACTAGCGGGGGCTACGAGCAGTACTTC
>TRBJ1-4|TRBD1|TRBV5-6|NA
CASSQNIGTGEEKLFF
TGTGCCAGCAGCCAGAACATCGGGACAGGGGAAGAAAAACTGTTTTTT
>TRBJ2-1|NA|TRBV3-1/TRBV3-2|NA
CASSHKELPHTPSSYNEQFF
TGTGCCAGCAGCCACAAGGAACTACCCCACACCCCGAGCTCCTACAATGAGCAGTTCTTC
>TRBJ2-3|TRBD1|TRBV28|NA
CASSIRGRVIDTQYF
TGTGCCAGCAGTATCAGGGGGCGAGTGATAGATACGCAGTATTTT
>TRBJ1-5|NA|TRBV27|NA
CASSFRGMVNQPQHF
TGTGCCAGCAGTTTTCGGGGTATGGTCAATCAGCCCCAGCATTTT
>TRBJ2-3|TRBD1|TRBV15|NA
CATSRGDRGRTDTQYF
TGTGCCACCAGCAGAGGGGACAGGGGAAGGACAGATACGCAGTATTTT
>TRBJ2-6|NA|TRBV28|NA
CASISTKGAGANVLTF
TGTGCCAGCATATCAACTAAGGGGGCTGGGGCCAACGTCCTGACTTTC
>TRBJ2-7|NA|TRBV30|NA
CAWSPPGVYEQYF
TGTGCCTGGAGCCCCCCGGGTGTCTACGAGCAGTACTTC
>TRBJ2-1|TRBD2|TRBV7-2|NA
CASRLAGGSYNEQFF
TGTGCCAGCAGACTAGCGGGGGGATCCTACAATGAGCAGTTCTTC
>TRBJ1-1|TRBD1|TRBV6-1|NA
CAGQGADTEAFF
TGTGCCGGACAGGGGGCTGACACTGAAGCTTTCTTT
>TRBJ1-2|NA|TRBV5-6|NA
CASSFWQGPGYTF
TGTGCCAGCAGCTTTTGGCAGGGTCCCGGCTACACCTTC
>TRBJ2-1|TRBD2|TRBV18|NA
CASSPFELAEKEFF
TGTGCCAGCTCACCCTTTGAGCTAGCGGAGAAGGAGTTCTTC
>TRBJ1-5|NA|TRBV19|NA
CASTEALQLPNQPQHF
TGTGCCAGTACCGAGGCGCTACAGCTCCCAAATCAGCCCCAGCATTTT
>TRBJ1-2|TRBD1|TRBV6-2/TRBV6-3|NA
CASSSPGQIYGYTF
TGTGCCAGCAGTTCCCCGGGACAGATCTATGGCTACACCTTC
>TRBJ2-7|NA|TRBV28|NA
CASSFWGDYEQYF
TGTGCCAGCAGTTTTTGGGGGGACTACGAGCAGTACTTC
>TRBJ1-1|TRBD1|TRBV6-5|NA
CASSSTGTGRAEAFF
TGTGCCAGCAGTTCGACAGGGACAGGACGGGCTGAAGCTTTCTTT
>TRBJ2-3|TRBD1|TRBV4-3|NA
CASSPGTEGTDTQYF
TGCGCCAGCAGCCCGGGGACAGAAGGCACAGATACGCAGTATTTT
>TRBJ1-4|TRBD1|TRBV19|NA
CASSMDRVWEKLFF
TGTGCCAGTAGTATGGACAGGGTCTGGGAAAAACTGTTTTTT
>TRBJ2-6|NA|TRBV19|NA
CASSIRRVGNVLTF
TGTGCCAGTAGTATAAGGAGGGTGGGCAACGTCCTGACTTTC
>TRBJ1-5|NA|TRBV6-2/TRBV6-3|NA
CASSYSIIGQPQHF
TGTGCCAGCAGTTACTCGATTATCGGACAGCCCCAGCATTTT
>TRBJ2-5|TRBD1|TRBV5-1|NA
CASSPDRGEETQYF
TGCGCCAGCAGCCCGGACAGGGGCGAGGAGACCCAGTACTTC
>TRBJ1-1|NA|TRBV11-3|once
CASSLGAGGSGDTEAFF
TGTGCCAGCAGCTTAGGGGCTGGCGGAAGTGGCGACACTGAAGCTTTCTTT
>TRBJ2-3|NA|TRBV4-2|NA
CASSQGSGGSSTDTQYF
TGTGCCAGCAGCCAAGGGAGTGGTGGGTCTAGCACAGATACGCAGTATTTT
>TRBJ1-4|NA|TRBV4-2|NA
CASGVTTNEKLFF
TGTGCCAGCGGAGTGACAACTAATGAAAAACTGTTTTTT